This T cell receptor (beta chain) was documented in a study of STAT5B mutations in CD4+ large granular lymphocyte leukemia (dated by TCRdb to between 2022 and 2023). Background on the whole study: Among healthy controls, the CDR3 'QG' motif was associated with a particular HLA allele. TCRbeta repertoires of CD4+ T-cell large granular lymphocyte leukemia patients were compared with those of healthy blood donors. Flow cytometry on FACSCanto II or FACSVerse showed that the purified fractions were more than 95% pure among lymphocytes. The paper's findings and limits, for the study overall: Each patient's main leukemic clonotypes were private, but approximately 27% of these clonotypes showed up at low frequency in the non-leukemic repertoires of other patients. Compared with healthy CD4+ repertoires, CD4-sorted patient repertoires appeared more clonal, and this difference remained even after the putative leukemic clones were removed. TRBV06-family usage was enriched among the top patient clones (8/27) compared with healthy controls (2/35). The data were not HLA-matched, and the higher clonality in CD4+ T-LGLL than in CD8+ T-LGLL could be due to the relatively small sample size.

From its cysteine to its phenylalanine, the CDR3 spans 13 amino acids. Only the CDR3 DNA stays, 39 bases, in frame from base 1. Taken from the germline V gene (reference sequence), the CDR1 and CDR2 loops are SSHAT and FNYEAQ. Trimming costs V 0 bases and J 5 bases, and their ends lie 7 bases apart. TCRbeta rearrangements were sequenced from genomic DNA using the immunoSEQ assay at survey resolution. The paper's processing steps were these. A lowest detectable productive clonotype frequency of 2.59 x 10-5 was observed in the TCR sequencing data. Only productive TCRbeta rearrangements, defined as complete and in-frame sequences, were included in the analyses. Simpson clonality, calculated in the immunoSEQ Analyzer version 3.0, was used as the measure of sample clonality. Based on frequency, clones were grouped as very rare, small, medium, large (1-20%) or hyperexpanded (>20%). Generation probabilities were estimated with OLGA 1.2.3, V-gene circos plots were made with VDJtools, specificities were searched in VDJdb, and CDR3 motifs were identified with GLIPH. TCRdb limited this immuneACCESS table to in-frame rearrangements with V and J called. A share of clones is missing; checked studies link under half to unresolved V genes, and the rest is unexplained. From that table come the V and J calls and clone size; the DNA was used to work out D and trimming. The sample records some 30,000 clones, 65% to 80% of which are singletons. The top ten hold under 1.2% of the sample.

This clone occurred a few times. The specificity of this receptor is unknown. Base qualities are missing; no much larger clone stands one base away. Buffy coats from some 35 blood donors, supplied by the Finnish Red Cross blood service, were used as healthy controls. All TCR-sequenced material derived from peripheral blood: patient blood samples and healthy donor buffy coats. Peripheral blood mononuclear cells were isolated by Ficoll-Hypaque gradient centrifugation. CD4+ cells were magnetically purified from the buffy coats of healthy controls. Genomic DNA was extracted with the Gentra Puregene Cell and Tissue kit and quantified on a Qubit 2.0 fluorometer.

The chain was built from TRBV7-7 and TRBJ2-5; no D gene can be assigned with confidence. What was sequenced was CD4+ T cells from blood buffy coats. This sequence was found in a human donor in good health. The CDR3 reads CASSLAEGETQYF. The sequenced DNA is TGTGCCAGCAGCTTAGCAGAAGGGGAGACCCAGTACTTC.